Listed below are T cell receptor beta chains from one sample, sequenced in a study of patients and donors after allogeneic stem cell transplantation. TCRdb ran MiXCR on the RT-PCR reads and lists one entry per CDR3 protein. The table has 70,000 to 75,000 distinct CDR3 sequences, about 26% seen once. Sequenced material: blood, either unsorted or a sorted T cell fraction (not recorded which). These TCRs come from a human donor who was either an allogeneic HSCT recipient or a stem cell or donor lymphocyte infusion donor (not recorded which). It is not recorded whose cells these are; they may come from a transplant donor. CDR3s leave out the opening cysteine and the closing phenylalanine or tryptophan. Fields, in order: V gene, J gene, CDR3 protein.

TRBV5-1	TRBJ2-6	ASSLARSGANVLT
TRBV24-1	TRBJ2-3	ATSNPTGYFLDTQY
TRBV9	TRBJ1-1	ASSADRSEAF
TRBV5-1	TRBJ2-5	ASSLASNQETQY
TRBV2	TRBJ1-1	ASIPGQPRLSNTEAF
TRBV6-5	TRBJ1-5	ASRRSTGDQPQH
TRBV5-1	TRBJ1-4	ASSLVLGASTNEKLF
TRBV2	TRBJ1-1	ASTNLGLGNTEAF
TRBV7-6	TRBJ2-4	ASSSLTGESNIQY
TRBV7-6	TRBJ2-7	ASSGDRGPYEQY
TRBV5-1	TRBJ2-1	ASSLRTLNEQF
TRBV7-9	TRBJ2-6	ASSLLYSLSGANVLT
TRBV7-2	TRBJ2-3	ASSLASGTDTQY
TRBV28	TRBJ1-5	ASSLWGQYSNQPQH
TRBV6-2/TRBV6-3	TRBJ2-3	ASSYSRSTQY
TRBV5-1	TRBJ2-5	ASSFLTGVETQY
TRBV4-2	TRBJ1-6	ASSQGGQGSYNSPLH
TRBV5-1	TRBJ2-1	ASSFGGGPTPYNEQF
TRBV11-1	TRBJ1-1	ASSPRTGYTEAF
TRBV5-1	TRBJ2-1	ASSRGGLYNEQF
TRBV12-3/TRBV12-4	TRBJ2-5	ASSRRSQETQY
TRBV11-3	TRBJ2-1	ASSFNTYRYNEQF
TRBV30	TRBJ1-1	AWSIGYFGAF
TRBV27	TRBJ2-2	ASSLSNTGELF
TRBV29-1	TRBJ2-1	SVEDLSGSSYNEQF
TRBV14	TRBJ2-7	ASSRYRGYEQY
TRBV5-1	TRBJ1-2	ASSLETGGANGYT
TRBV12-3/TRBV12-4	TRBJ2-2	ASSDRTGNTGELF
TRBV7-6	TRBJ2-7	ASSSPGDEQY
TRBV4-1	TRBJ1-3	ASSQDGGRFSGNTIY
TRBV20-1	TRBJ2-7	SASPVVGFDEQY
TRBV15	TRBJ1-4	ATSTAGRGRSNVKLF
TRBV6-2/TRBV6-3	TRBJ2-7	ASSYWLSEQY
TRBV12-3/TRBV12-4	TRBJ2-7	ASSLQAGEQY
TRBV9	TRBJ2-3	ASSKLAGGTDTQY
TRBV5-1	TRBJ1-1	ASSGGTRRTEAF
TRBV5-1	TRBJ1-3	ASSLDPSLSSGNTIY
TRBV7-8	TRBJ2-5	ASSLEVIRETQY
TRBV29-1	TRBJ2-3	SVGGHLKTDTQY
TRBV12-3/TRBV12-4	TRBJ1-5	ASSPKPPLWTNKDSNQPQH
TRBV10-3	TRBJ1-2	AITPGLGYGYT
TRBV6-5	TRBJ2-7	ASSYSGAGAYEQY
TRBV5-1	TRBJ2-5	ASSLAGRTQETQY
TRBV15	TRBJ1-1	ATSESRRDTEAF
TRBV18	TRBJ2-7	ASSPPKGQNHYEQY
TRBV19	TRBJ2-3	ASSRTSGTTDTQY
TRBV12-3/TRBV12-4	TRBJ1-5	ASSLGKWPQH
TRBV9	TRBJ1-2	ASSVALAPGGYGYT
TRBV5-4	TRBJ2-1	ASSMLLAGVYNEQF
TRBV6-6	TRBJ1-1	ASSYREGPSLRGLMNTEAF
TRBV9	TRBJ1-3	ASSYGQGRRNTIY
TRBV12-3/TRBV12-4	TRBJ1-6	ASSNYRQGALNSPLH
TRBV20-1	TRBJ2-7	SASHPDSGYEQY